Below, 28 T cell receptor beta chains from the same sample are listed, as sequenced in a study of OX40 agonist ivuxolimab in advanced cancers. The library was obtained by the immunoSEQ multiplex PCR assay. The table comes from immuneACCESS by way of TCRdb, which keeps in-frame sequences with V and J called. Part of the clones is missing from these tables; in studies checked, under half for an unresolved V gene and the rest for unknown reasons. This sample lists roughly 56,000 clones; over 75% were detected once. About 18% of the sample is in the top ten clones. Source: CD4+ or CD8+ T cells sorted from blood, taken in a trial of the OX40 agonist ivuxolimab. The receptors were gathered from an adult with an advanced solid tumor such as melanoma, head and neck, liver or kidney cancer.

The chain joins TRBV10-3 to TRBJ1-2; D gene ambiguous. The CDR3 has 11 amino acids. V was trimmed by 3 bases and J by 2 bases, leaving 1 base between them. Germline V gene lookup returns CDR1 ENHRY and CDR2 SYGVKD. The CDR3 region has the DNA TGTGCCATCAGTGAAAACTATGGCTACACCTTC. Residues: CAISENYGYTF.

This clone showed up just once. The genes are TRBV19 and TRBJ2-7; D remains ambiguous. The CDR3 is 15 residues long. V lost 4 bases to trimming and J lost 1 base, with 14 bases between them. CDR1 is LNHDA and CDR2 is SQIVND in the germline V gene (reference sequence). Here the CDR3 reads CASSRAGPPSYEQYF. The CDR3 coding sequence is TGTGCCAGTAGTAGAGCCGGGCCACCTTCCTACGAGCAGTACTTC.

This clone was observed once. The V call is TRBV11-2, the J call TRBJ2-7; the D gene is possibly TRBD1 (5 bases). The CDR3 consists of 14 residues. V was shortened by 1 base and J by 1 base, with 8 bases between the two germline ends. The germline V gene has CDR1 SGHAT and CDR2 FQNNGV. As DNA, the CDR3 is TGTGCCAGCAGCTTAGCGCAGGGTTCCTACGAGCAGTACTTC. Translated: CASSLAQGSYEQYF.

This rearrangement joins TRBV28 to TRBJ2-5; D gene unclear. The assigned J gene may be wrong: the sequence end matches TRBJ2-7 better. Germline assignment: CDR1 MDHEN and CDR2 SYDVKM. The CDR3 totals 12 residues. The CDR3 DNA is TGTGCCAGCAGCCTCGCGAGGTACGAGCAGTACTTC. This encodes CASSLARYEQYF.

This rearrangement joins TRBV7-2 to TRBJ2-3, with 8 bases aligning to TRBD2. Germline CDR1 is SGHTA and CDR2 is FQGNSA. The CDR3 consists of 18 residues. The J segment lost 4 bases and the V segment lost 4 bases, leaving 16 bases of the junction unmatched. CDR3 in amino acids: CASSSPEDGAGGADTQYF. The CDR3, as DNA: TGTGCCAGCAGCTCCCCCGAGGATGGGGCGGGAGGAGCAGATACGCAGTATTTT.

The rearrangement uses TRBV9 and TRBJ2-7, with TRBD2 matching over 7 bases. After removal of 0 bases from V and 2 bases from J, the junction contained 8 bases not matched to a gene. Germline values: CDR1 SGDLS, CDR2 YYNGEE. This CDR3 has 16 amino acids. As DNA, the CDR3 is TGTGCCAGCAGCGTAGGCGGGGGAGGCCTGGCCTACGAGCAGTACTTC. As protein: CASSVGGGGLAYEQYF.

V gene TRBV19 combines with J gene TRBJ1-4, with a weak D call TRBD1 (6 bases). Germline CDR1 LNHDA, CDR2 SQIVND (reference sequence). The CDR3 length is 13 residues. The V end lost 8 bases, the J end lost 8 bases, and 15 bases lay between the germline ends. The CDR3 nucleotides read TGTGCCAGTTCCGCAGGGGTTTTGGAAAAACTGTTTTTT. Translating gives CASSAGVLEKLFF.

In the case of this clone: This CDR3 is also generated by other DNA sequences in the sample. This sequence joins TRBV6-6 and TRBJ2-7; possible D gene TRBD2, 6 bases. Germline V gene data show CDR1 as MNHNY and CDR2 as SVGAGI (reference sequence). V lost 0 bases to trimming and J lost 4 bases, with 13 bases between them. This CDR3 has 15 amino acids. The CDR3 region is CASSYSTGSVYEQYF. CDR3 nucleotides: TGTGCCAGCAGTTACTCGACCGGGAGTGTATACGAGCAGTACTTC.

The chain carries TRBV2 and TRBJ1-5; no clear D gene. Germline V gives CDR1 SNHLY, CDR2 FYNNEI. The CDR3 is 13 amino acids. The V end lost 1 base, the J end lost 6 bases, and 7 bases lay between the germline ends. The CDR3 bases are TGTGCCAGCAGTGAAGGCCGGGGTCAGCCCCAGCATTTT. The encoded protein is CASSEGRGQPQHF. Complete variable domain (other parts from reference TRBV2 and TRBJ1-5): EPEVTQTPSHQVTQMGQEVILRCVPISNHLYFYWYRQILGQKVEFLVSFYNNEISEKSEIFDDQFSVERPDGSNFTLKIRSTKLEDSAMYFCASSEGRGQPQHFGDGTRLSIL.

The rearrangement joins TRBV7-8 to TRBJ2-1; 11 bases are shared with TRBD2. Germline loops: CDR1 SGHVS, CDR2 FQNEAQ. With V trimmed by 3 bases and J by 15 bases, 10 bases remained unmatched. The CDR3 sequence is 14 residues long. CDR3 DNA sequence: TGTGCCAGCAGCTTGGGAACACTAGCGGGAGACCTGTTCTTC. Protein product: CASSLGTLAGDLFF.

The chain uses TRBV11-2 and TRBJ2-3; D is possibly TRBD1 or TRBD2 (6 bases each). From germline, CDR1 is SGHAT and CDR2 FQNNGV. V shed 5 bases and J shed 1 base, with 19 bases lying between them. This CDR3 is 17 amino acids long. CDR3 DNA sequence: TGTGCCAGCAGCACCAGTCGGGTAGGGGGGCGCACAGATACGCAGTATTTT. Protein product: CASSTSRVGGRTDTQYF. Together with reference TRBV11-2 and TRBJ2-3, the CDR3 gives the full variable domain: EAGVAQSPRYKIIEKRQSVAFWCNPISGHATLYWYQQILGQGPKLLIQFQNNGVVDDSQLPKDRFSAERLKGVDSTLKIQPAKLEDSAVYLCASSTSRVGGRTDTQYFGPGTRLTVL.

This chain links TRBV4-3 with TRBJ2-7, with 11 bases that match TRBD1. The length of the CDR3 is 15 residues. Germline CDR1 LGHNA, CDR2 YSLEER. The V segment lost 4 bases and the J segment 2 bases; nucleotides outside the gene matches: 4. The CDR3 region is CASSLDRGPTYEQYF. The CDR3 nucleotides are TGCGCCAGCAGCCTGGACAGGGGGCCTACCTACGAGCAGTACTTC.

This rearrangement joins TRBV7-9 to TRBJ1-1; the D is unclear. The CDR3 sequence is 15 residues long. Germline CDR1 SEHNR, CDR2 FQNEAQ (reference sequence). Trimming shortened V by 0 bases and J by 0 bases, and 8 bases separated the two germline ends. CDR3 sequence: CASSLAVGMNTEAFF. CDR3 in DNA: TGTGCCAGCAGCTTAGCGGTAGGGATGAACACTGAAGCTTTCTTT.

This clone was picked up one time. J is TRBJ2-1 and V is TRBV13; TRBD1 might be the D (6 bases). Germline loops: CDR1 PRHDT, CDR2 FYEKMQ (reference sequence). This CDR3 comprises 13 residues. V was cut by 0 bases and J by 7 bases, with 7 bases left in between. CDR3: CASSLGGGNEQFF. As DNA, the CDR3 is TGTGCCAGCAGCTTAGGAGGGGGTAATGAGCAGTTCTTC.

This clone occurred once. V is TRBV28 and J is TRBJ2-3; TRBD2 is a possible D gene (6 bases). V was pared by 10 bases and J by 6 bases, with 17 bases between. From germline, CDR1 is MDHEN and CDR2 SYDVKM. The CDR3 is 13 residues long. The CDR3 loop reads CAISTRLRDTQYF. The CDR3 nucleotides read TGTGCCATCTCGACTAGGTTGCGCGATACGCAGTATTTT.

This clone was detected once. In nucleotides, the CDR3 is TGTGCCATCAGTGAAACCCTAGCGGGGGCCACAGATACGCAGTATTTT. Encoded protein: CAISETLAGATDTQYF. The rearrangement joins TRBV10-3 to TRBJ2-3, with 10 bases identical to TRBD2. V dropped 3 bases and J dropped 2; count of bases not matched to a gene: 5. The CDR3 loop spans 16 amino acids. CDR1 is ENHRY, CDR2 SYGVKD, per germline.

The rearrangement links TRBV13 to TRBJ2-1; 7 bases align to TRBD2. The germline CDR1 and CDR2 sequences are PRHDT and FYEKMQ (reference sequence). After removal of 5 bases from V and 5 bases from J, the junction contained 9 bases not matched to a gene. CDR3 length: 15 amino acids. The chain's CDR3 is CASSTPRDYNNEQFF. The DNA of the CDR3 is TGTGCCAGCAGCACCCCCCGGGACTACAACAATGAGCAGTTCTTC.

The V and J genes are TRBV27 and TRBJ2-3, with 10 positions matching TRBD1. V dropped 2 bases and J dropped 5; count of bases not matched to a gene: 10. Germline V gene data show CDR1 as MNHEY and CDR2 as SMNVEV (reference sequence). The CDR3 length is 17 residues. CDR3 amino acids: CASSLLRWDRGVDTQYF. CDR3 DNA: TGTGCCAGCAGTTTACTCCGTTGGGACAGGGGTGTAGATACGCAGTATTTT.

The CDR3 loop is CASSLMYEQYF. The CDR3 DNA is TGTGCCAGCAGTCTTATGTACGAGCAGTACTTC. This rearrangement joins TRBV28 to TRBJ2-7; the D is unclear. Germline V gene sequence: CDR1 MDHEN, CDR2 SYDVKM. V lost 5 bases and J lost 4, with 6 bases in between. The CDR3 contains 11 residues.

This clone occurred a few times. The V and J genes are TRBV10-3 and TRBJ2-7; 7 bases are shared with TRBD2. V shed 9 bases, J shed 4 bases, and the junction held 6 bases outside the gene matches. Germline V gives CDR1 ENHRY, CDR2 SYGVKD. CDR3 length: 12 amino acids. The CDR3 DNA follows: TGTGCCATTCAATCTAGCGGATACGAGCAGTACTTC. It specifies CAIQSSGYEQYF.

The V gene is TRBV28, the J gene TRBJ2-1; TRBD2 matches 7 bases. Germline V gives CDR1 MDHEN, CDR2 SYDVKM. The ends lost 6 bases at V and 0 bases at J; junction bases unmatched: 8. This CDR3 is built from 16 residues. CDR3 loop: CASSQSLAVSYNEQFF. In DNA form, the CDR3 reads TGTGCCAGCAGCCAATCCCTAGCGGTCTCCTACAATGAGCAGTTCTTC.

This clone has a single count. V is TRBV27 and J is TRBJ2-7; D is undetermined. There are 13 residues in the CDR3. Trimming shortened V by 6 bases and J by 2 bases, and 11 bases separated the two germline ends. Germline V gives CDR1 MNHEY, CDR2 SMNVEV (reference sequence). The CDR3 sequence is CASRAIETYEQYF. The CDR3 DNA reads TGTGCCAGCAGAGCGATCGAAACCTACGAGCAGTACTTC.

The CDR3 region has the DNA TGTGCCAGCAGTGGGGCGGGGGCGAGGAACACCGGGGAGCTGTTTTTT. Amino acid sequence: CASSGAGARNTGELFF. V and J are TRBV2 and TRBJ2-2; TRBD2 is a possible D gene (7 bases). The CDR3 consists of 16 residues. V gave up 4 bases and J gave up 1 base, with 13 bases separating them. Germline values: CDR1 SNHLY, CDR2 FYNNEI.

This chain links TRBV28 with TRBJ2-1; D not resolved. Germline-derived CDR1 and CDR2 are MDHEN and SYDVKM. The length of the CDR3 is 12 residues. The germline V and J ends were trimmed by 3 bases and 7 bases, with 7 bases remaining between them. The CDR3 loop is CASSLIDNEQFF. CDR3 nucleotide sequence: TGTGCCAGCAGTTTGATTGATAATGAGCAGTTCTTC.

The chain carries TRBV28 and TRBJ2-5; 9 nucleotides align to TRBD2. Germline values: CDR1 MDHEN, CDR2 SYDVKM. CDR3 length equals 13 residues. CDR3 protein: CAGAGGPGETQYF. Written as DNA, the CDR3 is TGTGCTGGGGCGGGAGGGCCAGGAGAGACCCAGTACTTC.

The rearrangement uses TRBV4-3 and TRBJ2-3; no definite D call. CDR1 and CDR2 from the germline V gene are LGHNA and YSLEER. The V gene lost 0 bases and the J gene lost 6 bases, with 13 bases spanning the gap. This CDR3 comprises 15 residues. CDR3 in amino acids: CASSQEMARYDTQYF. The CDR3 DNA follows: TGCGCCAGCAGCCAAGAGATGGCCCGCTACGATACGCAGTATTTT.

The CDR3 bases are TGTGCCAGCAGTTTCGGACAGGGGAGCCAGCCCCAGCATTTT. Translation: CASSFGQGSQPQHF. The chain employs TRBV28 and TRBJ1-5; TRBD1 matches 9 bases. Germline values: CDR1 MDHEN, CDR2 SYDVKM. This CDR3 has 14 residues. V shed 3 bases, J shed 7 bases, and the junction held 4 bases outside the gene matches.

The CDR3 sequence: CASSPWAGSSTDTQYF. The CDR3 bases are TGTGCCAGCAGCCCCTGGGCGGGGAGTAGCACAGATACGCAGTATTTT. This chain joins TRBV7-2 and TRBJ2-3; TRBD2 is a possible D gene (6 bases). The V end was cut by 5 bases, the J end by 0 bases, with 15 bases between. The germline gives CDR1 SGHTA, CDR2 FQGNSA. This CDR3 is built from 16 residues.